This T cell receptor beta chain stems from a study of shared clonotypes between healthy human individuals. Study context: The study used three CD4 naive, three CD4 memory, two CD8 naive and one CD8 memory plate per donor.

Tens of thousands of T cell genomes, or roughly 200 ng DNA, went into the sorted-subset replicate PCRs. Sequenced by immunoSEQ multiplex PCR; TCRdb stores in-frame clones only, minus some. The table records some 1.5 million clones, around 98% of them present only once. A note on this clone: Its antigen is not known.

Findings of the study overall: With few donors, the genetic and exposure-history diversity represented was limited.

V was shortened by 8 bases and J by 2 bases, with 10 bases between the two germline ends. This CDR3 has 13 amino acids. Germline CDR1 and CDR2: MDHEN and SYDVKM. V gene TRBV28 combines with J gene TRBJ1-5, with no clear D. Sequencing input: naive CD4+ T cells sorted from blood. As to subset: CD45RA+ positively selected. This sequence originates from a man aged 30 to 45 in good health. The CDR3 is CASVRVGNQPQHF. The CDR3 DNA reads as TGTGCCAGCGTTCGGGTTGGCAATCAGCCCCAGCATTTT.